The TCR beta chain described here comes from a study of shared clonotypes between healthy human individuals. Study details: CD4 naive and memory got three plates each, CD8 naive two, CD8 memory one. Broader study findings: All-four-donor shared clonotypes had higher generation probabilities than non-shared clonotypes did.

Profiled with immunoSEQ multiplex PCR; TCRdb holds only in-frame clones, not every one. The sample holds about 1.4 million clones, more than 95% seen once. Remarks on this clone: Its target is not known.

The germline CDR1 and CDR2 sequences are SGDLS and YYNGEE. This CDR3 comprises 14 residues. V was clipped by 4 bases and J by 2 bases, with 13 bases between them. The J gene is TRBJ2-7, the V gene TRBV9; possibly TRBD2 for D (8 bases). Sequencing input: naive CD4+ T cells sorted from blood. Subset in this sample: CD45RA+ positively selected. This TCR derives from a man in his thirties or forties in good health. This chain's CDR3 is CASSPGGGPYEQYF. The CDR3 DNA follows: TGTGCCAGCAGCCCGGGAGGGGGCCCCTACGAGCAGTACTTC.